The 7 T cell receptor beta chains given below trace back to one sample, sequenced in a study of shared clonotypes between healthy human individuals. Generated by immunoSEQ multiplex PCR, the TCRdb table keeps only in-frame clones and is missing some. The sample shows a few million clones, more than 80% of them seen only once. The sequenced material came from naive CD4+ T cells sorted from blood. Sample subset: CD45RA+ positively selected. The receptors originated from a man aged 18 to 35 in good health.

This chain links TRBV7-2 with TRBJ2-2; D is perhaps TRBD1 or TRBD2 (5 bases each). The CDR3 loop spans 14 amino acids. Germline V gene sequence: CDR1 SGHTA, CDR2 FQGNSA. V was shortened by 0 bases and J by 7 bases, with 9 bases between the two germline ends. This chain's CDR3 is CASSLAWGFGELFF. CDR3 DNA: TGTGCCAGCAGCTTAGCGTGGGGGTTCGGGGAGCTGTTTTTT.

The chain joins TRBV6-1 to TRBJ2-7; D remains unclear. CDR1 MNHNS and CDR2 SASEGT come from the germline V gene. This CDR3 spans 14 amino acids. Deletions cut 6 bases from V and 7 bases from J, with 19 bases between. The chain's CDR3 is CASRKGSLDWEQYF. CDR3 nucleotides: TGTGCCAGCAGGAAAGGGTCCCTTGATTGGGAGCAGTACTTC.

As regards this clone: At the DNA level, this CDR3 is encoded by other sequences in the same sample as well. The CDR3 nucleotides are TGCGCCAGCAGCCCGCGGGGGGTCGGCACAGATACGCAGTATTTT. This codes for CASSPRGVGTDTQYF. The chain is built from TRBV5-1 and TRBJ2-3; 8 bases are shared with TRBD2. The CDR3 totals 15 residues. Germline loops: CDR1 SGHRS, CDR2 YFSETQ. V gave up 4 bases and J gave up 1 base; unmatched junction bases: 5.

The rearrangement joins TRBV18 to TRBJ2-5; perhaps TRBD1 as D (6 bases). V gave up 4 bases and J gave up 1 base, with 13 bases separating them. The CDR3 runs 15 residues. Germline V gives CDR1 KGHSH, CDR2 LQKENI. CDR3 sequence (DNA): TGTGCCAGCTCACAATTACAGGGCCTCCAAGAGACCCAGTACTTC. It is translated as CASSQLQGLQETQYF.

The chain links TRBV4-1 to TRBJ2-3, with 7 bases aligning to TRBD2. The CDR3 loop spans 15 amino acids. V lost 4 bases to trimming and J lost 3 bases; unmatched junction nucleotides: 7. Germline V lookup: CDR1 MGHRA, CDR2 YSYEKL. The chain's CDR3 is CASSLLGLVTDTQYF. Here the CDR3 DNA reads TGCGCCAGCAGCCTTCTAGGACTAGTTACAGATACGCAGTATTTT.

The chain combines TRBV7-9 with TRBJ1-1; D may be TRBD1 (5 bases). This CDR3 spans 14 amino acids. Between the trimmed V and J ends, which lost 2 bases and 4 bases, there was a span of 11 bases. The germline V gene has CDR1 SEHNR and CDR2 FQNEAQ (reference sequence). The CDR3 here is CASSLFQGSTEAFF. The DNA of the CDR3 is TGTGCCAGCAGCTTATTCCAGGGTTCCACTGAAGCTTTCTTT.

This clone has a handful of counts. The V gene is TRBV4-3, the J gene TRBJ1-1, with D maybe TRBD1 (5 bases). V was pared by 4 bases and J by 0 bases, with 12 bases between. The CDR3 is made up of 15 amino acids. Germline CDR1 and CDR2: LGHNA and YSLEER. CDR3 nucleotide sequence: TGCGCCAGCAGCCCTGGGCGGACAATGAACACTGAAGCTTTCTTT. The encoded protein is CASSPGRTMNTEAFF.